This TCR beta chain was recorded in a study of blood T cells in healthy people across ages. Study overall: For every two T cells, template switching captured about one barcoded beta molecule.

This clonotype occurred a few times. Its antigen remains unknown. The authors ran a second PCR of roughly 7 to 11 cycles using a sample-barcoded 5' primer and a J-beta primer mix. Individual samples furnished no less than 3 million CDR3-containing paired-end reads apiece. TCRdb used MiXCR to reprocess the 5' RACE reads, holding one entry per CDR3 protein. The sample has 1.5 million to 2 million distinct CDR3 sequences, roughly 30% seen once. Study-level results: Strong correlation was found linking TCR beta diversity to naive T cell percentage.

The CDR3 runs 16 residues. Trimming left V 7 bases short and J 0 bases short, with 18 bases between. Germline V CDR1 and CDR2: SGHTA, FQGNSA. Researchers isolated at least 6.5 million PBMCs per sample. The sequence was obtained from a woman aged 30 to 39 in good health. The rearrangement uses TRBV7-2 and TRBJ1-1; the D is unclear. The sample taken for sequencing was blood. The CDR3 DNA is TGTGCCAGCACCAAAGCTGGGTCAGGTGTGAACACTGAAGCTTTCTTT. Translating it yields CASTKAGSGVNTEAFF.